The TCR beta chain described here comes from a study of Ad26.COV2.S vaccination and SARS-CoV-2 variants (dated by TCRdb to 2020 to 2022). Looking at the study overall: Vaccine-arm donors were drawn from COV1001, a multicentre, randomized, double-blind, placebo-controlled phase I-IIa trial of Ad26.COV2.S in healthy adults. Ad26.COV2.S was given intramuscularly at 5x10^10 or 1x10^11 viral particles, as a single shot or as two shots 56 days apart. TCRbeta repertoire sequencing served as the tool for gauging how specific and how broad the SARS-CoV-2-reactive T cell receptors were following Ad26.COV2.S vaccination. Trial participants were randomized into five groups of five: low-dose or high-dose Ad26.COV2.S given once or twice, or placebo on both occasions. A total of 32 samples were included in the TCR-sequenced set, comprising around 19 Ad26.COV2.S vaccine recipients, 5 placebo recipients and 8 SARS-CoV-2 convalescent individuals. Throughout the experiments and outcome assessment, investigators stayed blinded to trial group allocation.

The V and J ends are trimmed by 6 bases and 5 bases, leaving 11 bases between them. From the germline V gene, CDR1 is MNHEY and CDR2 is SVGAGI. From the cysteine up to the phenylalanine, the CDR3 has a length of 12 residues. Only the CDR3 DNA stays, 36 bases, in frame from base 1. The immunoSEQ Assay was used to sequence TCRbeta CDR3 regions. After extraction, genomic DNA underwent amplification by bias-controlled multiplex PCR, followed by high-throughput sequencing. Per the original workflow: To quantify the absolute abundance of every unique TCRbeta CDR3 region, sequences were collapsed and filtered. T cell fraction was estimated by normalizing TCRbeta template counts to usable DNA, which was measured by amplifying reference genes present in all nucleated cells. Repertoire TCRs were annotated as SARS-CoV-2-specific when V gene, CDR3 amino acid sequence and J gene were exactly matched to a known reactive TCR set. The reference SARS-CoV-2 TCR set came from MIRA and was filtered for enrichment in COVID-19-positive ImmuneCODE repertoires, removing public or cross-reactive TCRs. Using the MIRA antigens, annotated TCRs were further analysed by specific ORF or by position within an ORF. Depth was the summed frequency of annotated unique rearrangements, while breadth was defined as annotated unique rearrangements over total unique productive rearrangements. Group comparisons of TCR breadth used two-sided Wilcoxon rank-sum tests. TCRdb mirrors the immuneACCESS table, restricted to in-frame sequences. Some clones are absent from its copies; in checked studies, under half trace to an unresolved V gene, and the reason for the others is unknown. V and J calls plus clone size are reproduced from that table; the DNA served to infer D and trimming. The sample includes roughly 450,000 clones, with 80% to 95% observed a single time. Jointly, the top ten make up 9% to 15% of the sample.

Overall results and qualifications from the work: Non-spike TCR breadth was comparable between vaccine and placebo recipients, consistent with the vaccine containing only spike. Substantial breadth of spike-specific CD8+ and CD4+ T cell responses was reported after vaccination. The study lacked the statistical power to compare responses across vaccine doses or regimens. Spike-specific TCR breadth was higher in Ad26.COV2.S recipients than in placebo recipients (P = 0.0014). According to the authors, total T cell responses may have been underestimated by the TCR breadth and depth analyses.

Worth noting for this clone: Its target antigen remains unknown. No qualities accompany the bases; no much larger clone lies one base away.

This specimen's treatment or condition label, per the study, means: about 20 received Ad26.COV2.S at low or high dose, single or two shots; several received placebo; per-sample allocation not given. Repertoires of vaccine and placebo recipients were sequenced from samples taken on day 63 after the first injection. Between 29 July and 7 August 2020, Cohort 1b enrolled 20 to 30 adults aged 18-55 years at one site in Boston, USA. Ad26.COV2.S was a replication-incompetent adenovirus type 26 vector that expressed a prefusion-stabilized SARS-CoV-2 spike protein derived from the original Wuhan strain. Rearrangement joined TRBV6-5 to TRBJ2-7, with the D gene uncertain. The source of this sequence is a person aged 18 to 59 who received the Ad26.COV2.S COVID-19 vaccine or a placebo. Sequenced material: peripheral blood, taken in a trial of Ad26.COV2.S vaccine versus placebo. The DNA is TGTGCCAGCAGAGCCTCCATGGACGAGCAGTACTTC. Translation gives CASRASMDEQYF.